One and the same sample provided the 3 T cell receptor beta chains below, sequenced in a study of CD8 T cells in Susac syndrome. RNA totalling about 0.45 to 1 ug underwent reverse transcription with random hexamers. MiXCR, applied by TCRdb to the immunoSEQ multiplex PCR reads, yields one record per CDR3 protein. The repertoire includes roughly 120,000 distinct CDR3 sequences, about 92% of them detected once, and roughly 0.088% sits in the top ten. Material for sequencing was CD4+ T cells from PBMCs. The origin of the receptors is a human donor with multiple sclerosis.

J is TRBJ2-5 and V is TRBV28, with no clear D. V lost 6 bases, J lost 0 bases, and 5 bases lay in between. CDR1 and CDR2 from the germline V gene are MDHEN and SYDVKM. CDR3 length: 12 residues. The CDR3 DNA reads as TGTGCCAGCAGCGACTACCAAGAGACCCAGTACTTC. Amino acid sequence: CASSDYQETQYF.

This clonotype showed up just once. V gene TRBV6-5 combines with J gene TRBJ1-5; D is possibly TRBD1 (5 bases). Looked up from germline, CDR1 is MNHEY and CDR2 is SVGAGI. This CDR3 has 14 amino acids. Trimming removed 6 bases from V and 2 bases from J, with 11 bases in between. CDR3 nucleotides: TGTGCCAGCAGGAGGGGTTTGGGCAATCAGCCCCAGCATTTT. Translation gives CASRRGLGNQPQHF.

The chain links TRBV19 to TRBJ1-2; 9 bases map to TRBD1. The CDR3 is made up of 13 amino acids. Germline V gene lookup returns CDR1 LNHDA and CDR2 SQIVND (reference sequence). With 4 bases clipped from V and 4 bases from J, the junction kept 1 base outside the gene matches. The DNA of the CDR3 is TGTGCCAGTAGTACGACAGGGGGCTATGGCTACACCTTC. Residues: CASSTTGGYGYTF.